This T cell receptor beta chain was sequenced during a study of human T cells and chemical hapten exposure. Germline V gives CDR1 SGHRS, CDR2 YFSETQ. V was clipped by 7 bases and J by 5 bases, with 19 bases between them. This CDR3 region has 15 residues. Overall study findings and caveats: Expanded TCRs produced significantly more large CDR3 similarity clusters than controls did.

Of note for this clonotype: Its antigen is unidentified.

Time point indicated: pre-sensitization, week 0. Treatment noted: therapeutic diphenylcyclopropenone sensitization with weekly scalp DPC. TCRdb redid the calling of the RACE reads with MiXCR, one entry per CDR3 protein. The sample holds tens of thousands of distinct CDR3 sequences; roughly 8.8% are singletons and the top ten take approximately 3.9%. The chain employs TRBV5-1 and TRBJ1-5, with D hard to call. This TCR derives from a woman aged 35 to 49 with alopecia areata. Some clones in this sample may be carry-over from other donors' samples. This specimen consisted of whole blood, obtained in connection with sensitization to the hapten diphenylcyclopropenone (DPC). CDR3 in DNA: TGCGCCAGCCAACCGGGCCTAGGCTTTGATCAGCCCCAGCATTTT. It codes for CASQPGLGFDQPQHF.